Detailed here is one T cell receptor (beta chain). These data belong to a study of blood T cell repertoires in COVID-19. Across the whole study: PBMCs, B-cell-depleted T cells, or T cells were the source of the cDNA or gDNA that made up the material.

Germline-derived CDR1 and CDR2 are LGHDT and YNNKEL (reference sequence). The length of the CDR3 is 13 residues. The V end was cut by 4 bases, the J end by 7 bases, with 13 bases between. Some clones are missing from TCRdb's copy, which holds only in-frame ones; the method was immunoSEQ multiplex PCR. The sample lists about 130,000 clones, approximately 85% occurring once. The sequenced material came from peripheral blood. This TCR came from a human donor in a cohort sampled during active COVID-19. This chain connects TRBV3-1 (or the pseudogene TRBV3-2) to TRBJ2-5; D might be TRBD2 (5 bases). CDR3 sequence (DNA): TGTGCCAGCAGCCCGGCAAGAGGAGGGACCCAGTACTTC. Its protein is CASSPARGGTQYF.